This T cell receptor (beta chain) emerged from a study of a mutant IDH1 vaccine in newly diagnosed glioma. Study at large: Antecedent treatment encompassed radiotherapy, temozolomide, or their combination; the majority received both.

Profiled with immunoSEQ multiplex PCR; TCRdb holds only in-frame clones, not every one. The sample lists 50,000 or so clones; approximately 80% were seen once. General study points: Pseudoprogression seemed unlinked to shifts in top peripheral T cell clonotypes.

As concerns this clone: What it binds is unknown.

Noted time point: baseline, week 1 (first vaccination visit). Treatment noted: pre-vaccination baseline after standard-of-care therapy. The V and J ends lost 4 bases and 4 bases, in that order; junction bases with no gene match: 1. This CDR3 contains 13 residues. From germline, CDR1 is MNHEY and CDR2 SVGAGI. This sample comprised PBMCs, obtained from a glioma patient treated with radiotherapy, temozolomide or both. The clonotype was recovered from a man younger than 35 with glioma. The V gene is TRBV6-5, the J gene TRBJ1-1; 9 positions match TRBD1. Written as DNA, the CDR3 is TGTGCCAGCAGTTTGACAGGGGGCACTGAAGCTTTCTTT. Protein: CASSLTGGTEAFF.